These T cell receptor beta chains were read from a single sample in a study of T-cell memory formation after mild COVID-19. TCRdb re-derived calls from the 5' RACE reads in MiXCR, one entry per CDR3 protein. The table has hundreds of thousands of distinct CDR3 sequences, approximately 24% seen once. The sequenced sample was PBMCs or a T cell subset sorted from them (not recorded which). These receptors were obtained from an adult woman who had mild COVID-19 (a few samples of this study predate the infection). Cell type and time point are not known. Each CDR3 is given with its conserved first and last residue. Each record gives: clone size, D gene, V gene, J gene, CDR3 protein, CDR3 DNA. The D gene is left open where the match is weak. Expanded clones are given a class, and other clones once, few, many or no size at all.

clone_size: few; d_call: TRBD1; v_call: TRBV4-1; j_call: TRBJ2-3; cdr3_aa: CASSHPRDSLRNTQYF; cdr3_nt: TGCGCCAGCAGCCATCCCCGGGACAGCCTTAGGAATACGCAGTATTTT
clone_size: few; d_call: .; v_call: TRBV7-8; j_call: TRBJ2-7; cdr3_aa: CASSEPGFQPGPSYEQYF; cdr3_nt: TGTGCCAGCAGCGAACCAGGCTTCCAGCCGGGACCGTCCTACGAGCAGTACTTC
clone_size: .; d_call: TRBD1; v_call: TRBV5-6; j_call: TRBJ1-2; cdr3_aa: CASSSTGTGAPSF; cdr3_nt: TGTGCCAGCAGCTCGACCGGGACAGGGGCCCCAAGCTTC
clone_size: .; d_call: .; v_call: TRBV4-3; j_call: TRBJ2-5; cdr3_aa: CASSQDRIGEETQYF; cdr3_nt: TGCGCCAGCAGCCAAGATCGTATCGGCGAGGAGACCCAGTACTTC
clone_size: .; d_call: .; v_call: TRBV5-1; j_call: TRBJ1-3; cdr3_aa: CASSKGPSGNTIYF; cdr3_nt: TGCGCCAGCAGCAAAGGTCCATCCGGAAACACCATATATTTT
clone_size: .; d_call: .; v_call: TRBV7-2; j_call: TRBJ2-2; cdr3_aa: CASSLAEGQTIPGELFF; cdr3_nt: TGTGCCAGCAGCTTAGCGGAGGGGCAGACTATCCCCGGGGAGCTGTTTTTT
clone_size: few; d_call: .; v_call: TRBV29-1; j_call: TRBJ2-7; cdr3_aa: CSANLPYGEQYF; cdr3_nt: TGCAGCGCCAATTTGCCCTATGGCGAGCAGTACTTC
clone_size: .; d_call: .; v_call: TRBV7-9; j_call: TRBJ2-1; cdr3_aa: CASSLGGTLHNEQFF; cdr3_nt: TGTGCCAGCAGCTTAGGTGGGACTCTACACAATGAGCAGTTCTTC
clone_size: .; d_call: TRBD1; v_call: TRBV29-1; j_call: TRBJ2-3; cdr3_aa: CSVAIPDRGLATQYF; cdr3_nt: TGCAGCGTCGCAATCCCAGACAGGGGGCTTGCTACGCAGTATTTT
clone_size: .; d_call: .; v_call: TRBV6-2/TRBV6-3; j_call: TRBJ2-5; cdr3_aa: CASSYERETQYF; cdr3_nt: TGTGCCAGCAGTTACGAGCGGGAGACCCAGTACTTC
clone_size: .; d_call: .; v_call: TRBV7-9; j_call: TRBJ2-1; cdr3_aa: CASSLATSFSYNEQFF; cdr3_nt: TGTGCCAGCAGCTTAGCTACTAGTTTTTCCTACAATGAGCAGTTCTTC